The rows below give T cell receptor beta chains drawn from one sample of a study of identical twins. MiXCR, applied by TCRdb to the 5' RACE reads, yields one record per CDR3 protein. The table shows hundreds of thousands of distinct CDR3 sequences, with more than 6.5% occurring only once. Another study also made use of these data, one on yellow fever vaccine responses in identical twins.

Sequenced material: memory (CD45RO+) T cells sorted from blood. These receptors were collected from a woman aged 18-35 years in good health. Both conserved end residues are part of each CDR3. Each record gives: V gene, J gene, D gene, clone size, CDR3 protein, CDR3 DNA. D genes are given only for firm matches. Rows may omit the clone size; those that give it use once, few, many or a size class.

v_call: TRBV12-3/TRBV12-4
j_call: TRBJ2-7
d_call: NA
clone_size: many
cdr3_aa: CASSSFQSPIYEQYF
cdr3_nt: TGTGCCAGCAGTTCTTTCCAAAGCCCTATCTACGAGCAGTACTTC

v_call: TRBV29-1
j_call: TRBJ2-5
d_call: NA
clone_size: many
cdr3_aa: CSVEGGGQETQYF
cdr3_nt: TGCAGCGTTGAAGGAGGGGGACAAGAGACCCAGTACTTC

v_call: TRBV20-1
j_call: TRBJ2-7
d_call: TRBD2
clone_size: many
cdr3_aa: CSAREGLAGLYEQYF
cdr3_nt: TGCAGTGCTAGAGAGGGACTAGCGGGCCTCTACGAGCAGTACTTC

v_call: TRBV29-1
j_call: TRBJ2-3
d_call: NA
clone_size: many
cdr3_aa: CSVGKSTDTQYF
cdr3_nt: TGCAGCGTTGGAAAATCCACAGATACGCAGTATTTT

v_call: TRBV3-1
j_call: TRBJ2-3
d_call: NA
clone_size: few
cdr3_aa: CASSRLAPPSTDTQYF
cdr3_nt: TGTGCCAGCAGTCGACTCGCCCCCCCAAGCACAGATACGCAGTATTTT

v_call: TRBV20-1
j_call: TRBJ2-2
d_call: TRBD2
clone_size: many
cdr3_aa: CSALGLAGGPMTGELFF
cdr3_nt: TGCAGTGCTTTGGGACTAGCGGGAGGGCCTATGACCGGGGAGCTGTTTTTT

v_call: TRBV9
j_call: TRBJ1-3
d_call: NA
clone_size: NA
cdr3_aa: CASSVDRAGNTIYF
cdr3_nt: TGTGCCAGCAGCGTAGATCGGGCTGGAAACACCATATATTTT

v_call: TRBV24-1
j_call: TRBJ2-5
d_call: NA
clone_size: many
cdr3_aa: CATSDSRVETQYF
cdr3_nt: TGTGCCACCAGTGATAGCAGGGTCGAGACCCAGTACTTC

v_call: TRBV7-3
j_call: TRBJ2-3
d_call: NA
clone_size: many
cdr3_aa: CASSLMGPTDTQYF
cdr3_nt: TGTGCCAGCAGCTTAATGGGGCCCACAGATACGCAGTATTTT

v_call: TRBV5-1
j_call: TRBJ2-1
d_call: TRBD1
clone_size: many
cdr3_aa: CASSWRTGGSNNEQFF
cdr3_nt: TGCGCCAGCAGCTGGCGGACAGGGGGCTCCAACAATGAGCAGTTCTTC

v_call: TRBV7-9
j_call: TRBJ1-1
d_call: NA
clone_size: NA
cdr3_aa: CASSVQGRFAEAFF
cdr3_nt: TGTGCCAGCAGCGTTCAGGGGAGGTTCGCTGAAGCTTTCTTT

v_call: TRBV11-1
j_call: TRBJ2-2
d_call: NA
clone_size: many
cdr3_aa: CASSLGTDWNTGELFF
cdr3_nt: TGTGCCAGCAGCTTAGGCACCGACTGGAACACCGGGGAGCTGTTTTTT

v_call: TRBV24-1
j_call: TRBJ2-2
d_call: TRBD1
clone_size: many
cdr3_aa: CATSDLDRAAGELFF
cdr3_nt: TGTGCCACCAGTGACTTGGACAGGGCCGCCGGGGAGCTGTTTTTT

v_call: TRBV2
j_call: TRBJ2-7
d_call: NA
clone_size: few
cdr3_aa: CASSLTVGTDYYEQYF
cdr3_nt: TGTGCCAGCAGCCTCACTGTGGGGACTGACTACTACGAGCAGTACTTC

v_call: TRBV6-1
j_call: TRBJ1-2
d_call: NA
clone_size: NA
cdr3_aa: CASSTGQSPSF
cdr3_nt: TGTGCCAGCAGTACAGGACAGAGCCCCTCCTTC

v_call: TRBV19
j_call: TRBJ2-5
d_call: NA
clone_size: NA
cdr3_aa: CASSRGIPGETQYF
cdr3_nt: TGTGCCAGTAGTCGAGGGATCCCCGGGGAGACCCAGTACTTC

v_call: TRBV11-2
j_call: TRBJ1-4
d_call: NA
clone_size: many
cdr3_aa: CASSISGWGHEKLFF
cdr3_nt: TGTGCCAGCAGCATATCAGGATGGGGGCATGAAAAACTGTTTTTT

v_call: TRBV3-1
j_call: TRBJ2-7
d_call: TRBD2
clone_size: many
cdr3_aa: CASSGQWTSGGREQYF
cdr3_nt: TGTGCCAGCAGCGGGCAATGGACTAGCGGGGGGCGCGAGCAGTACTTC

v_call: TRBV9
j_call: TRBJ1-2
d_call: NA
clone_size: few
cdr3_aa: CASSVVPDTTDGYTF
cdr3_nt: TGTGCCAGCAGCGTAGTCCCGGACACTACCGATGGCTACACCTTC

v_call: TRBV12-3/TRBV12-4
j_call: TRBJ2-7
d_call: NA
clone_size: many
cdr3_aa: CASSRTAYEQYF
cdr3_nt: TGTGCCAGCAGCCGGACAGCCTACGAGCAGTACTTC

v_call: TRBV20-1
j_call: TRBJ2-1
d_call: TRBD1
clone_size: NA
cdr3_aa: CSARTGGKGDEQFF
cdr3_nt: TGCAGTGCGCGGACAGGGGGAAAAGGGGATGAGCAGTTCTTC

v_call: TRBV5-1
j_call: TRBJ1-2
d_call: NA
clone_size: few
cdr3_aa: CASSPSTGPYGYTF
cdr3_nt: TGCGCCAGCAGCCCCAGCACAGGACCCTATGGCTACACCTTC